Sequencing of this T cell receptor beta chain was carried out in a study of control samples from healthy donors and cancer patients. Assay used: immunoSEQ multiplex PCR; TCRdb lists only in-frame clones, some missing. Altogether approximately 100,000 clones are present, 88% being singletons, with the ten largest covering roughly an eighth. V lost 0 bases to trimming and J lost 4 bases, with 13 bases between them. This CDR3 is built from 17 residues. Looked up from germline, CDR1 is LGHNA and CDR2 is YSLEER. Specimen: blood. V is TRBV4-3 and J is TRBJ2-6; D gene ambiguous. The source of this sequence is a man younger than 45 in good health. The CDR3 nucleotides are TGCGCCAGCAGCCAAGAAAGACACTTCTCGGGGGCCAACGTCCTGACTTTC. This encodes CASSQERHFSGANVLTF.